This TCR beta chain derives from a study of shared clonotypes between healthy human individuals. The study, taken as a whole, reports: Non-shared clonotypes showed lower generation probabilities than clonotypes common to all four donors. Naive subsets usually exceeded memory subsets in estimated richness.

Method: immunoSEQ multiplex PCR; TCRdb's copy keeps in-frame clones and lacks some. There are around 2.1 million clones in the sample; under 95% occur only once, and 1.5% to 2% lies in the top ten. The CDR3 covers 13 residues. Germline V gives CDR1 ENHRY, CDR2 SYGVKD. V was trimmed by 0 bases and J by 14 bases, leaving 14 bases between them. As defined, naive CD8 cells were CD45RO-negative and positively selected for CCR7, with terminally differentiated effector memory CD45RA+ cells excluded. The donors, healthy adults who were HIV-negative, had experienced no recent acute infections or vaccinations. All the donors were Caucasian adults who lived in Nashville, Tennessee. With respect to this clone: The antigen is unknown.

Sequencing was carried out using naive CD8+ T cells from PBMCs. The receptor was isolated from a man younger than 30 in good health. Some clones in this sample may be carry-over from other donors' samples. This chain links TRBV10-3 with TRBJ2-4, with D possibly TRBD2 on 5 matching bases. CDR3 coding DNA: TGTGCCATCAGTGAGTCCGGTGGGGAGACGGAGTACTTC. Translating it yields CAISESGGETEYF.